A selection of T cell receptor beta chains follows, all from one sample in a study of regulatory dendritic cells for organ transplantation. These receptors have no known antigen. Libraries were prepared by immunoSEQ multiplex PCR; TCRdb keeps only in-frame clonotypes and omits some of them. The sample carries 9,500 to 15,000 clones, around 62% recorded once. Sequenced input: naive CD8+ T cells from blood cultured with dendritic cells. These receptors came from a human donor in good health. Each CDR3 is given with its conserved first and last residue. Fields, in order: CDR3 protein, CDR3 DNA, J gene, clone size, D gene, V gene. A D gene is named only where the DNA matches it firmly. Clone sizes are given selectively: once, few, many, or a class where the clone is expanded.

CDR3 protein: CASSESGKDRGDNEQFF
CDR3 DNA: TGCGCCAGCAGTGAGTCTGGGAAGGACAGGGGGGACAATGAGCAGTTCTTC
J gene: TRBJ2-1
clone size: .
D gene: TRBD1
V gene: TRBV10-2

CDR3 protein: CASSVEPGQGINSPLHF
CDR3 DNA: TGTGCCAGCAGCGTAGAACCCGGACAGGGTATTAATTCACCCCTCCACTTT
J gene: TRBJ1-6
clone size: few
D gene: TRBD1
V gene: TRBV9

CDR3 protein: CASSLGTSGGAGQYF
CDR3 DNA: TGCGCCAGCAGCCTCGGGACTAGCGGGGGGGCGGGGCAGTACTTC
J gene: TRBJ2-7
clone size: .
D gene: TRBD2
V gene: TRBV4-1

CDR3 protein: CASSLMDTGGFAEAFF
CDR3 DNA: TGTGCCAGCAGCTTAATGGACACGGGGGGATTCGCTGAAGCTTTCTTT
J gene: TRBJ1-1
clone size: few
D gene: .
V gene: TRBV11-2

CDR3 protein: CASSNPLAGGRNTGELFF
CDR3 DNA: TGTGCCAGCAGCAATCCTCTAGCGGGGGGGCGCAACACCGGGGAGCTGTTTTTT
J gene: TRBJ2-2
clone size: .
D gene: TRBD2
V gene: TRBV11-2

CDR3 protein: CASSWTGASYEQYF
CDR3 DNA: TGTGCCAGTAGTTGGACAGGGGCATCCTACGAGCAGTACTTC
J gene: TRBJ2-7
clone size: .
D gene: TRBD1
V gene: TRBV19

CDR3 protein: CASSLTTSVYNEQFF
CDR3 DNA: TGCGCCAGCAGCTTAACGACTAGCGTGTACAATGAGCAGTTCTTC
J gene: TRBJ2-1
clone size: .
D gene: TRBD2
V gene: TRBV5-1

CDR3 protein: CASSPSGQGGTNEKLFF
CDR3 DNA: TGCGCCAGCAGCCCTTCCGGACAGGGTGGAACTAATGAAAAACTGTTTTTT
J gene: TRBJ1-4
clone size: .
D gene: TRBD1
V gene: TRBV4-3

CDR3 protein: CASSATGTAPYEQYF
CDR3 DNA: TGTGCCAGCAGCGCGACCGGGACAGCCCCCTACGAGCAGTACTTC
J gene: TRBJ2-7
clone size: .
D gene: TRBD1
V gene: TRBV14

CDR3 protein: CASTGGGRRLYGYTF
CDR3 DNA: TGTGCCAGCACCGGGGGGGGGCGCCGACTGTATGGCTACACCTTC
J gene: TRBJ1-2
clone size: .
D gene: .
V gene: TRBV5-6

CDR3 protein: CSVRTGKSEAFF
CDR3 DNA: TGCAGCGTACGGACAGGGAAGAGTGAAGCTTTCTTT
J gene: TRBJ1-1
clone size: few
D gene: TRBD1
V gene: TRBV29-1

CDR3 protein: CASSAGTGATNEKLFF
CDR3 DNA: TGTGCCAGCAGCGCCGGGACAGGCGCAACTAATGAAAAACTGTTTTTT
J gene: TRBJ1-4
clone size: .
D gene: TRBD1
V gene: TRBV9

CDR3 protein: CASKSREDKEHEQFF
CDR3 DNA: TGTGCCAGCAAGTCAAGAGAGGATAAAGAGCATGAGCAGTTCTTC
J gene: TRBJ2-1
clone size: .
D gene: .
V gene: TRBV6-5

CDR3 protein: CAIRTGREAFF
CDR3 DNA: TGTGCCATCAGGACAGGGCGTGAAGCTTTCTTT
J gene: TRBJ1-1
clone size: once
D gene: TRBD1
V gene: TRBV10-3

CDR3 protein: CASSPRGPYEQYF
CDR3 DNA: TGTGCCAGCAGCCCCAGGGGGCCGTACGAGCAGTACTTC
J gene: TRBJ2-7
clone size: once
D gene: TRBD1
V gene: TRBV9

CDR3 protein: CSVDGGGSNQPQHF
CDR3 DNA: TGCAGCGTTGATGGGGGCGGTAGCAATCAGCCCCAGCATTTT
J gene: TRBJ1-5
clone size: .
D gene: .
V gene: TRBV29-1

CDR3 protein: CASSLEAGGVTDTQYF
CDR3 DNA: TGTGCCAGCAGCTTAGAAGCGGGGGGGGTCACAGATACGCAGTATTTT
J gene: TRBJ2-3
clone size: once
D gene: TRBD2
V gene: TRBV7-2

CDR3 protein: CASVVGANSPLHF
CDR3 DNA: TGTGCCAGCGTCGTAGGGGCAAATTCACCCCTCCACTTT
J gene: TRBJ1-6
clone size: .
D gene: .
V gene: TRBV2

CDR3 protein: CASSIWTSGNNEQFF
CDR3 DNA: TGTGCCAGTAGTATTTGGACTAGCGGAAACAATGAGCAGTTCTTC
J gene: TRBJ2-1
clone size: .
D gene: TRBD2
V gene: TRBV19

CDR3 protein: CASSFLAGGDTQYF
CDR3 DNA: TGCGCCAGCAGCTTCCTAGCGGGGGGGGATACGCAGTATTTT
J gene: TRBJ2-3
clone size: .
D gene: TRBD2
V gene: TRBV5-1

CDR3 protein: CASSYSTGYPYGYTF
CDR3 DNA: TGTGCCAGCAGTTACTCGACGGGTTACCCATATGGCTACACCTTC
J gene: TRBJ1-2
clone size: few
D gene: .
V gene: TRBV6-5

CDR3 protein: CASSTGTAKNQPQHF
CDR3 DNA: TGTGCCAGCAGCACGGGGACAGCCAAAAATCAGCCCCAGCATTTT
J gene: TRBJ1-5
clone size: .
D gene: TRBD1
V gene: TRBV9

CDR3 protein: CSVRGQGLEQFF
CDR3 DNA: TGCAGCGTCCGAGGTCAGGGACTTGAGCAGTTCTTC
J gene: TRBJ2-1
clone size: .
D gene: .
V gene: TRBV29-1

CDR3 protein: CASSPWTGSYEQYF
CDR3 DNA: TGTGCCAGCAGCCCGTGGACAGGGTCGTACGAGCAGTACTTC
J gene: TRBJ2-7
clone size: .
D gene: TRBD1
V gene: TRBV7-3

CDR3 protein: CASSIIAGGLGVGTGELFF
CDR3 DNA: TGTGCCAGTAGTATAATCGCGGGGGGGCTGGGTGTCGGCACCGGGGAGCTGTTTTTT
J gene: TRBJ2-2
clone size: .
D gene: TRBD2
V gene: TRBV19

CDR3 protein: CASSLLAQEYNEQFF
CDR3 DNA: TGCGCCAGCAGCCTACTAGCGCAGGAGTACAATGAGCAGTTCTTC
J gene: TRBJ2-1
clone size: few
D gene: TRBD2
V gene: TRBV4-1

CDR3 protein: CAGTPLAGGPNFSYEQYF
CDR3 DNA: TGTGCCGGGACTCCACTAGCGGGGGGCCCCAACTTTTCCTACGAGCAGTACTTC
J gene: TRBJ2-7
clone size: .
D gene: TRBD2
V gene: TRBV2

CDR3 protein: CASSLGTDLKANEKLFF
CDR3 DNA: TGTGCCAGCAGCTTGGGAACAGATCTAAAAGCTAATGAAAAACTGTTTTTT
J gene: TRBJ1-4
clone size: .
D gene: .
V gene: TRBV5-8

CDR3 protein: CASSFTSGVRGEQFF
CDR3 DNA: TGTGCCAGCAGCTTTACTAGCGGGGTCCGGGGTGAGCAGTTCTTC
J gene: TRBJ2-1
clone size: .
D gene: TRBD2
V gene: TRBV5-6

CDR3 protein: CASSGAGTGGYGYTF
CDR3 DNA: TGTGCCAGCAGTGGTGCCGGGACAGGGGGCTATGGCTACACCTTC
J gene: TRBJ1-2
clone size: few
D gene: TRBD1
V gene: TRBV6-5

CDR3 protein: CASSLVQGSSYEQYF
CDR3 DNA: TGCGCCAGCAGCTTGGTGCAGGGTTCCTCCTACGAGCAGTACTTC
J gene: TRBJ2-7
clone size: .
D gene: .
V gene: TRBV5-1

CDR3 protein: CASIRFGTQNTEAFF
CDR3 DNA: TGTGCCAGCATCCGATTTGGCACCCAGAACACTGAAGCTTTCTTT
J gene: TRBJ1-1
clone size: .
D gene: .
V gene: TRBV7-9

CDR3 protein: CASSVDAGGGSYEQYF
CDR3 DNA: TGTGCCAGCAGCGTAGACGCGGGCGGGGGCTCCTACGAGCAGTACTTC
J gene: TRBJ2-7
clone size: .
D gene: TRBD2
V gene: TRBV9

CDR3 protein: CASSPLVANEQFF
CDR3 DNA: TGTGCCAGCAGCCCCCTAGTAGCTAACGAGCAGTTCTTC
J gene: TRBJ2-1
clone size: .
D gene: .
V gene: TRBV5-4

CDR3 protein: CASSVEGASSTDTQYF
CDR3 DNA: TGTGCCAGCAGCGTAGAGGGGGCTTCTTCCACAGATACGCAGTATTTT
J gene: TRBJ2-3
clone size: few
D gene: TRBD1
V gene: TRBV9

CDR3 protein: CASSSLGRGGTEAFF
CDR3 DNA: TGTGCCAGCAGCTCCTTGGGGAGGGGGGGAACTGAAGCTTTCTTT
J gene: TRBJ1-1
clone size: .
D gene: .
V gene: TRBV7-2

CDR3 protein: CASREAGPGGTGELFF
CDR3 DNA: TGTGCCAGCAGGGAAGCGGGGCCTGGGGGGACCGGGGAGCTGTTTTTT
J gene: TRBJ2-2
clone size: .
D gene: TRBD2
V gene: TRBV6-7

CDR3 protein: CASSQDFSGGAVEQYF
CDR3 DNA: TGCGCCAGCAGCCAAGATTTTAGCGGGGGGGCGGTCGAGCAGTACTTC
J gene: TRBJ2-7
clone size: .
D gene: TRBD2
V gene: TRBV4-3

CDR3 protein: CASSFSGLAGSEQYF
CDR3 DNA: TGTGCCAGTAGTTTTTCGGGACTAGCGGGGAGCGAGCAGTACTTC
J gene: TRBJ2-7
clone size: .
D gene: TRBD2
V gene: TRBV19

CDR3 protein: CASSFWTGDNYGYTF
CDR3 DNA: TGTGCCAGCAGCTTTTGGACAGGGGATAACTATGGCTACACCTTC
J gene: TRBJ1-2
clone size: .
D gene: TRBD1
V gene: TRBV5-5

CDR3 protein: CASSLSPSSTDTQYF
CDR3 DNA: TGTGCCAGCAGCTTAAGTCCTAGCTCCACAGATACGCAGTATTTT
J gene: TRBJ2-3
clone size: once
D gene: .
V gene: TRBV13

CDR3 protein: CASSPYGGVTGELFF
CDR3 DNA: TGTGCCAGCAGCCCGTATGGGGGGGTAACCGGGGAGCTGTTTTTT
J gene: TRBJ2-2
clone size: few
D gene: TRBD2
V gene: TRBV5-6

CDR3 protein: CASSPDRVDEKLFF
CDR3 DNA: TGCGCCAGCAGCCCGGACAGGGTAGATGAAAAACTGTTTTTT
J gene: TRBJ1-4
clone size: .
D gene: TRBD1
V gene: TRBV4-3

CDR3 protein: CASNTGLVWETQYF
CDR3 DNA: TGTGCCAGCAACACCGGACTAGTGTGGGAGACCCAGTACTTC
J gene: TRBJ2-5
clone size: few
D gene: TRBD2
V gene: TRBV7-2

CDR3 protein: CASSGHSSGGAFNEQFF
CDR3 DNA: TGTGCCAGCAGCGGCCATTCAAGCGGGGGGGCCTTCAATGAGCAGTTCTTC
J gene: TRBJ2-1
clone size: .
D gene: TRBD2
V gene: TRBV9

CDR3 protein: CASSFARTGSHNQPQHF
CDR3 DNA: TGTGCCAGCAGCTTCGCTCGGACAGGTTCTCACAATCAGCCCCAGCATTTT
J gene: TRBJ1-5
clone size: once
D gene: TRBD1
V gene: TRBV7-9

CDR3 protein: CAISEAGEQETQYF
CDR3 DNA: TGTGCCATCAGTGAGGCAGGGGAGCAAGAGACCCAGTACTTC
J gene: TRBJ2-5
clone size: .
D gene: .
V gene: TRBV6-5

CDR3 protein: CASSPLAGGLNEQFF
CDR3 DNA: TGTGCCAGCAGCCCTTTAGCGGGGGGGCTTAATGAGCAGTTCTTC
J gene: TRBJ2-1
clone size: few
D gene: TRBD2
V gene: TRBV7-9

CDR3 protein: CASSLSQVDVSSYNEQFF
CDR3 DNA: TGCGCCAGCAGCCTTAGTCAGGTAGACGTTAGCTCCTACAATGAGCAGTTCTTC
J gene: TRBJ2-1
clone size: .
D gene: .
V gene: TRBV4-1

CDR3 protein: CASSAGQGTYGYTF
CDR3 DNA: TGTGCCAGCAGCGCCGGACAGGGAACCTATGGCTACACCTTC
J gene: TRBJ1-2
clone size: .
D gene: TRBD1
V gene: TRBV9

CDR3 protein: CASSLGQQETQYF
CDR3 DNA: TGTGCCAGCAGCTTGGGTCAGCAAGAGACCCAGTACTTC
J gene: TRBJ2-5
clone size: .
D gene: .
V gene: TRBV5-6

CDR3 protein: CASSPLAGSQETQYF
CDR3 DNA: TGTGCCAGCAGCCCACTAGCGGGGAGCCAAGAGACCCAGTACTTC
J gene: TRBJ2-5
clone size: once
D gene: TRBD2
V gene: TRBV7-9

CDR3 protein: CASSGGGARGDTQYF
CDR3 DNA: TGTGCCAGCAGCGGTGGGGGGGCGCGAGGAGATACGCAGTATTTT
J gene: TRBJ2-3
clone size: few
D gene: .
V gene: TRBV9